This T cell receptor beta chain was recovered during a study of kidney transplant recipient with SARS-CoV-2 infection. This clonotype was seen many times. V lost 1 base and J lost 2; bases outside the gene matches: 6. Germline CDR1 is SGHDT and CDR2 is YYEEEE. The CDR3 runs 16 residues. From the reads, TCRdb called clonotypes with MiXCR, one entry per CDR3 protein. The sample has 200,000 to 300,000 distinct CDR3 sequences; 29% are singletons. The TCR sequence derives from a male patient in his 30s who had COVID-19 and was a kidney transplant recipient. Some T cells here may be from the graft donor. The chain uses TRBV5-6 and TRBJ2-7, with TRBD2 matching over 10 bases. Sequencing was performed on a blood sample, taken at baseline and between days 110 and 120 from a kidney transplant recipient. CDR3 in amino acids: CASSLLGLAGAYEQYF. DNA of the CDR3: TGTGCCAGCAGCTTGCTGGGCCTAGCGGGGGCCTACGAGCAGTACTTC.